The rows below give T cell receptor beta chains drawn from one sample of a study of blood T cells in healthy people across ages. A single record per CDR3 protein comes from TCRdb applying MiXCR to the 5' RACE reads. Of hundreds of thousands of distinct CDR3 sequences listed, more than 25% were seen once; the top ten hold roughly a sixth. Material: blood. The source of these receptors is a woman older than 75 in good health. The CDR3 runs from the conserved cysteine through the conserved F or W. Fields, in order: J gene, V gene, clone size, D gene, CDR3 DNA, CDR3 protein. D genes are given only for firm matches. Not every row has a clone size; where given, it reads once, few, many or a size class.

TRBJ2-3	TRBV7-9	NA	NA	TGTGCCAGCAGCCACGAAAAGCGGCGGACCACAGATACGCAGTATTTT	CASSHEKRRTTDTQYF
TRBJ2-1	TRBV7-2	many	NA	TGTGCCAGCAGCGGCCTCGGGGTCTCTCGGTACAATGAGCAGTTCTTC	CASSGLGVSRYNEQFF
TRBJ2-7	TRBV20-1	once	TRBD1	TGCAGCGCTAGAGGACAGGGGGTCTACGAGCAGTACTTC	CSARGQGVYEQYF
TRBJ2-5	TRBV2	few	TRBD1	TGTGCCAGCAGTAGGAACAGGGGCTCGCAAGAGACCCAGTACTTC	CASSRNRGSQETQYF
TRBJ1-4	TRBV12-3/TRBV12-4	NA	NA	TGTGCCAGCAGTTTAAGGAGGGCGTCTCTAACTTCTAATGAAAAACTGTTTTTT	CASSLRRASLTSNEKLFF
TRBJ2-5	TRBV29-1	many	NA	TGCAGCGGTGGGGTAGGGGGGAGAAAAGAGACCCAGTACTTC	CSGGVGGRKETQYF
TRBJ2-7	TRBV30	few	NA	TGTGCCTGGAGCATGGGACCGATCTACGAGCAGTACTTC	CAWSMGPIYEQYF
TRBJ1-2	TRBV6-5	NA	TRBD1	TGTGCCAGCAGGGAGGCAGGGACAGCTCAAGGCTACACCTTC	CASREAGTAQGYTF
TRBJ2-7	TRBV6-2/TRBV6-3	few	NA	TGTGCCAGCAGTTACGAGCCCAGGGGCGAGCAGTACTTC	CASSYEPRGEQYF
TRBJ1-2	TRBV25-1	NA	NA	TGTGCCAGCAGGGAAGCAGGGGAGGCCTATGGCTACACCTTC	CASREAGEAYGYTF
TRBJ1-2	TRBV20-1	many	NA	TGCAGTGCTAGTATCGGGCAGGTCCTTTATGGCTACACCTTC	CSASIGQVLYGYTF
TRBJ2-2	TRBV18	NA	NA	TGTGCCAGCTCACCACTGCCTCGGGGCGGGGAGAACACCGGGGAGCTGTTTTTT	CASSPLPRGGENTGELFF
TRBJ2-7	TRBV12-3/TRBV12-4	many	TRBD1	TGTGCCAGCAGGGACAGGAACGAGTACGAGCAGTACTTC	CASRDRNEYEQYF
TRBJ1-5	TRBV5-5	many	TRBD1	TGTGCCAGCAGCTCCCTGGAGGGGGCGGGGCAGCCCCAGCATTTT	CASSSLEGAGQPQHF
TRBJ2-3	TRBV12-3/TRBV12-4	NA	NA	TGTGCCAGCAGAGGACAGAGCACAGATGCGCAGTATTTT	CASRGQSTDAQYF
TRBJ2-5	TRBV30	few	TRBD1	TGTGCCGGTAACAGGGGGCGCGTTAACCTGGAGACCCAGTACTTC	CAGNRGRVNLETQYF
TRBJ1-1	TRBV28	few	NA	TGTGCCAGCAGTTTAAATGGGCCCTACACTGAAGCTTTCTTT	CASSLNGPYTEAFF